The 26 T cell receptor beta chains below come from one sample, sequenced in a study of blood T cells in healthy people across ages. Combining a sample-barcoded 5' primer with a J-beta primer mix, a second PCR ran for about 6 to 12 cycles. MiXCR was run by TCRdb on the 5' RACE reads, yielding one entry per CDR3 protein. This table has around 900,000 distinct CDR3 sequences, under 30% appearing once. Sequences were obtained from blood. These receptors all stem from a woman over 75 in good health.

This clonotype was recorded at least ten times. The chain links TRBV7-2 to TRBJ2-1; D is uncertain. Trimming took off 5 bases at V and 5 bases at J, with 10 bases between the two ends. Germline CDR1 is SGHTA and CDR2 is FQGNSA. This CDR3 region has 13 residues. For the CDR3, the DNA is TGTGCCAGCAGCCGTTATACAGACAATGAGCAGTTCTTC. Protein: CASSRYTDNEQFF. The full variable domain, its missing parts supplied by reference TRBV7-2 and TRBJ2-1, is GAGVSQSPSNKVTEKGKDVELRCDPISGHTALYWYRQSLGQGLEFLIYFQGNSAPDKSGLPSDRFSAERTGGSVSTLTIQRTQQEDSAVYLCASSRYTDNEQFFGPGTRLTVL.

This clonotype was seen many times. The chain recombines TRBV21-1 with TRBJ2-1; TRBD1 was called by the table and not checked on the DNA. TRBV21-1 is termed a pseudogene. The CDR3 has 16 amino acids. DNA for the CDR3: TGTGCCAGGGCCCAAGGGGCGGACCATTCCTACAATGAGCAGTTCTTC. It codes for CARAQGADHSYNEQFF.

The DNA for the CDR3 is TGTGCCAGCAGCGTCTCCGGGACAGGGAATGAAAAACTGTTTTTT. Protein sequence: CASSVSGTGNEKLFF. The chain is built from TRBV7-9 and TRBJ1-4; 9 nucleotides align to TRBD1. The germline gives CDR1 SEHNR, CDR2 FQNEAQ (reference sequence). This CDR3 spans 15 amino acids. V trimming: 5 bases; J trimming: 5 bases; junction bases outside the gene matches: 6.

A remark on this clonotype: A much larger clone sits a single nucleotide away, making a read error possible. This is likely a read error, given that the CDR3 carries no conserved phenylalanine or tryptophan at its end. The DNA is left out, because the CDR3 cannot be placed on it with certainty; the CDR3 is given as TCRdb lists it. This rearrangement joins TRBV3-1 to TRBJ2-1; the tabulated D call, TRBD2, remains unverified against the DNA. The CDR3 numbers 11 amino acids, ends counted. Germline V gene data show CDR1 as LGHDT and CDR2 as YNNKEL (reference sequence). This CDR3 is CATGSGSLKFC.

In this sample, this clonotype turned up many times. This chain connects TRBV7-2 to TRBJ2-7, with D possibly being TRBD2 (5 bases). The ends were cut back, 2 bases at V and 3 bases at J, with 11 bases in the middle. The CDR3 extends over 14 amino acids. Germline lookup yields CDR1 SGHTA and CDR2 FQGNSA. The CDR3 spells CASSLSPGVYEQYF. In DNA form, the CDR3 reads TGTGCCAGCAGCTTATCTCCCGGGGTCTACGAGCAGTACTTC.

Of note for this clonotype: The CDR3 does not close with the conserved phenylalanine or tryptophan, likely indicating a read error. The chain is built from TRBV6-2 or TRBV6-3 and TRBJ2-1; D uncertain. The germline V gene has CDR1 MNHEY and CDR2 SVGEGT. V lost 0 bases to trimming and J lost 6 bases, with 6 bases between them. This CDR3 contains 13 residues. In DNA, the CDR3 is TGTGCCAGCAGTTACTCGTCGGGCAATGAGCAGTTCTTA. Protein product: CASSYSSGNEQFL.

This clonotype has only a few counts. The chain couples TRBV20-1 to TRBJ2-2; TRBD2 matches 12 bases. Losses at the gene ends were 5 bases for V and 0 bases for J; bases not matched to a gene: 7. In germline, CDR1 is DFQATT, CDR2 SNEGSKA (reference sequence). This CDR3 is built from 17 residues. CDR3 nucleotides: TGCAGTGCTCCCCGACTAGCGGGGGCCCCGAACACCGGGGAGCTGTTTTTT. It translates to CSAPRLAGAPNTGELFF.

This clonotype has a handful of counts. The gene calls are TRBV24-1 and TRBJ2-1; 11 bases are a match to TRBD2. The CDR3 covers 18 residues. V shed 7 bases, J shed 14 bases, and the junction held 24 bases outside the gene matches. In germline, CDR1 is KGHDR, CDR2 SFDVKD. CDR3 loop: CATSDPSGLAGGPIVKFF. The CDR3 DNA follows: TGTGCCACCAGCGATCCCTCCGGTCTAGCGGGAGGCCCCATCGTGAAGTTCTTC.

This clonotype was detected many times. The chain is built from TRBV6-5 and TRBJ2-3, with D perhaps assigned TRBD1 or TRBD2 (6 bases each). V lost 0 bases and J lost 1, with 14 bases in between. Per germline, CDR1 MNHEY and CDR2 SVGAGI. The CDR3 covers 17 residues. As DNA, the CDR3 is TGTGCCAGCAGTTACTCGACGACGGGGGCCCGCACAGATACGCAGTATTTT. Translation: CASSYSTTGARTDTQYF.

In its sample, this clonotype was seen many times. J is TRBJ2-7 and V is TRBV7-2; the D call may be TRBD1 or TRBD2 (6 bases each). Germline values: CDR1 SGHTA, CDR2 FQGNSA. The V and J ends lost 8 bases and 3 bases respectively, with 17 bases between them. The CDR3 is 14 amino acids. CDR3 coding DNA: TGTGCCAGCGCCAAGGGGGGCCCAAACTACGAGCAGTACTTC. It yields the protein CASAKGGPNYEQYF.

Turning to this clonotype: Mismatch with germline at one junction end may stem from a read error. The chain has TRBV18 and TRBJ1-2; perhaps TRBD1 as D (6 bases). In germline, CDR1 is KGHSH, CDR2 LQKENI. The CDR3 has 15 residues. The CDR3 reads CASSRLPDSYFSIAF. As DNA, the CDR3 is TGTGCCAGCTCACGACTCCCGGACAGCTACTTTTCTATCGCCTTC.

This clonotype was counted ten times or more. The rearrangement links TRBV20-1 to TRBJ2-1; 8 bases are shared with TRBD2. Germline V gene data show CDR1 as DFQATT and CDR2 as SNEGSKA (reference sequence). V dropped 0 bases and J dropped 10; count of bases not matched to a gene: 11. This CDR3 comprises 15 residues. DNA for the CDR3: TGCAGTGCTAGAGATATGTCGGGGGGGCCGCGAGAGCAGTTCTTC. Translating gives CSARDMSGGPREQFF.

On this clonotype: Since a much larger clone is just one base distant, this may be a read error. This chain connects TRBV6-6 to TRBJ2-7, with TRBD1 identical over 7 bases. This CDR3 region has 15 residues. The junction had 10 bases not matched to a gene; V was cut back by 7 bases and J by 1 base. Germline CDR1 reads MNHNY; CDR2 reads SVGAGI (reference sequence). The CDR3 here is CASTNGDSRSYEQYF. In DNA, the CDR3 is TGTGCCAGCACCAACGGGGACAGCAGATCCTACGAGCAGTACTTC.

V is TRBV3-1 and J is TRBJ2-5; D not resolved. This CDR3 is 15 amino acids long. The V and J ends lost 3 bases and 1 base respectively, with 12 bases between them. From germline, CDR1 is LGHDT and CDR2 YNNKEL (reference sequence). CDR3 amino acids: CASSQIDRVQETQYF. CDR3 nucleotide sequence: TGTGCCAGCAGCCAGATTGACCGGGTCCAAGAGACCCAGTACTTC.

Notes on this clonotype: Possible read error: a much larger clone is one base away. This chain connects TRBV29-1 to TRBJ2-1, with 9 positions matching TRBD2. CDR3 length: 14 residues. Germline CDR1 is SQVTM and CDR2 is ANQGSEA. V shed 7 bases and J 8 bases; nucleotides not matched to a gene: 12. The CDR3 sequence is CSGQRGELLDEQFF. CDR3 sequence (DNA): TGCAGCGGCCAGCGGGGGGAACTGCTCGATGAGCAGTTCTTC.

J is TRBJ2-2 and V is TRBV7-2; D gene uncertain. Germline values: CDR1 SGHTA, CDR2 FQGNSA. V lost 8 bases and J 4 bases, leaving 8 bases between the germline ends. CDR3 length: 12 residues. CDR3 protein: CASRVATGELFF. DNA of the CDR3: TGTGCCAGCCGTGTCGCCACCGGGGAGCTGTTTTTT. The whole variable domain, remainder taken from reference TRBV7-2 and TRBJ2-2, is GAGVSQSPSNKVTEKGKDVELRCDPISGHTALYWYRQSLGQGLEFLIYFQGNSAPDKSGLPSDRFSAERTGGSVSTLTIQRTQQEDSAVYLCASRVATGELFFGEGSRLTVL.

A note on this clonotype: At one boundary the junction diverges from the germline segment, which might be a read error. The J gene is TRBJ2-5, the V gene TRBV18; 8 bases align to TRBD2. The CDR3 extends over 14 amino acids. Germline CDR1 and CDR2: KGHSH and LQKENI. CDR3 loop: CASSPSGVQETRYF. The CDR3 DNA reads TGTGCCAGCTCACCTAGCGGGGTGCAAGAGACCCGGTACTTC.

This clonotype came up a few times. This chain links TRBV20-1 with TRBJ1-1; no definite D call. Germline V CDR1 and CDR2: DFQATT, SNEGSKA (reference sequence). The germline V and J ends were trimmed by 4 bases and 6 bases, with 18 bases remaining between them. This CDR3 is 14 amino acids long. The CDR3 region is CSAIGFPIAAEAFF. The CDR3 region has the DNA TGCAGTGCTATAGGGTTTCCGATTGCTGCTGAAGCTTTCTTT.

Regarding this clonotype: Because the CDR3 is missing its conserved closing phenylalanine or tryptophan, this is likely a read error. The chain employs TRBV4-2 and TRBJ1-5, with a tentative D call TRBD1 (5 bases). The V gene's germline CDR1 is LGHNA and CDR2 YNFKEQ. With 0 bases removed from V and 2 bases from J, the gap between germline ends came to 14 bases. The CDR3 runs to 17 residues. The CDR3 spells CASSQEGSGIGNQPQHS. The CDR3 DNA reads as TGTGCCAGCAGCCAAGAGGGGTCAGGGATCGGCAATCAGCCCCAGCATTCT.

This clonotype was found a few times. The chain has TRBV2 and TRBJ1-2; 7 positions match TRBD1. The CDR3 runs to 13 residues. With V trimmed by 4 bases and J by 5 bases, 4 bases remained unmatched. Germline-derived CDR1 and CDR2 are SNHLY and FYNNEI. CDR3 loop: CASSAQQGYGYTF. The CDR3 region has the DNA TGTGCCAGCAGTGCCCAACAGGGGTATGGCTACACCTTC.

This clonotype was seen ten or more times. For the CDR3, the DNA is TGTGCCTGGAGTGTCCCGACTCAAACGCATCAGCCCCAGCATTTT. It is translated as CAWSVPTQTHQPQHF. The rearrangement uses TRBV30 and TRBJ1-5; no clear D gene. CDR3 length: 15 amino acids. CDR1 is GTSNPN, CDR2 SVGIG, per germline (reference sequence). V lost 0 bases and J 5 bases, leaving 14 bases between the germline ends.

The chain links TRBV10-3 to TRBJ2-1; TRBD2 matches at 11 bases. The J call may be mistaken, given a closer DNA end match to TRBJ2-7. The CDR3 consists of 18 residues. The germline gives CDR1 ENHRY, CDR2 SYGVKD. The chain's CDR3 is CAISEANSGGASHNEQYF. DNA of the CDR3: TGTGCCATCAGTGAGGCCAATAGCGGGGGGGCGTCCCACAATGAGCAGTACTTC.

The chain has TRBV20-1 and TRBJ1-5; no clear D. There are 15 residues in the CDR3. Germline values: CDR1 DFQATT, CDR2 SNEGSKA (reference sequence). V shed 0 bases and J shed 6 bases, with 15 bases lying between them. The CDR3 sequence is CSARDLSGPGQPQHF. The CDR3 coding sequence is TGCAGTGCTAGAGATCTAAGCGGCCCGGGTCAGCCCCAGCATTTT.

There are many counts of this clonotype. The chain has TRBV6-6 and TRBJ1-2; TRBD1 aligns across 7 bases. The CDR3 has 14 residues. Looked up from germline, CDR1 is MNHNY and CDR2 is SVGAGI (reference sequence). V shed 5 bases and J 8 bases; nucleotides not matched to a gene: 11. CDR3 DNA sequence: TGTGCCAGCAGTAAGACGGGACAGCCGAAGGGCTACACCTTC. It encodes CASSKTGQPKGYTF.

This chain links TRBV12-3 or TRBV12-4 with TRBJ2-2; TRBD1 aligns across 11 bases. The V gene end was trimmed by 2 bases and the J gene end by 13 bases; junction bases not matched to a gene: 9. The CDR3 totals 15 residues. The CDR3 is CASSLLDRGHLRLFF. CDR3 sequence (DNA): TGTGCCAGCAGTTTACTGGACAGGGGGCACCTCAGGCTGTTTTTT.

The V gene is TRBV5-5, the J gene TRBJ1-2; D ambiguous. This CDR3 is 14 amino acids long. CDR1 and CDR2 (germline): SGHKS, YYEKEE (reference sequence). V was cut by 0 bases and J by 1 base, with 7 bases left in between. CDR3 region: CASSLAQDNYGYTF. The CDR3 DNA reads TGTGCCAGCAGCTTGGCGCAGGATAACTATGGCTACACCTTC.